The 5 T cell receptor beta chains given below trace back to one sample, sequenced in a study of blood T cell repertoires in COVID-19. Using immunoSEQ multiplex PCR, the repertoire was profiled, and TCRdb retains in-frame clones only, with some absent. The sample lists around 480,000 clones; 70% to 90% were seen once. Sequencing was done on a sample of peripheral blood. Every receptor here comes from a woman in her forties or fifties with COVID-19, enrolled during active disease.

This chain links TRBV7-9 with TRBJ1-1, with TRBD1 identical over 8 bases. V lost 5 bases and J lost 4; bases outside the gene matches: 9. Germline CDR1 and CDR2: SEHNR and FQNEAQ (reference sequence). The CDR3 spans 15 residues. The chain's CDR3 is CASSPWTGMATEAFF. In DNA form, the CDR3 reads TGTGCCAGCAGCCCTTGGACAGGGATGGCCACTGAAGCTTTCTTT. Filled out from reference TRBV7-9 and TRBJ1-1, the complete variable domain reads DTGVSQNPRHKITKRGQNVTFRCDPISEHNRLYWYRQTLGQGPEFLTYFQNEAQLEKSRLLSDRFSAERPKGSFSTLEIQRTEQGDSAMYLCASSPWTGMATEAFFGQGTRLTVV.

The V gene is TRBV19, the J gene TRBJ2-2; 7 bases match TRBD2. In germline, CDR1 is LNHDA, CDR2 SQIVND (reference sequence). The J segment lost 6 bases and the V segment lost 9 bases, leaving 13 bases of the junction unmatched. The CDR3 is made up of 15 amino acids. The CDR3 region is CARGMGPRGAGELFF. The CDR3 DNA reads TGTGCCAGGGGAATGGGTCCCCGGGGGGCCGGGGAGCTGTTTTTT. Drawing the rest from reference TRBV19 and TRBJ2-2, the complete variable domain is DGGITQSPKYLFRKEGQNVTLSCEQNLNHDAMYWYRQDPGQGLRLIYYSQIVNDFQKGDIAEGYSVSREKKESFPLTVTSAQKNPTAFYLCARGMGPRGAGELFFGEGSRLTVL.

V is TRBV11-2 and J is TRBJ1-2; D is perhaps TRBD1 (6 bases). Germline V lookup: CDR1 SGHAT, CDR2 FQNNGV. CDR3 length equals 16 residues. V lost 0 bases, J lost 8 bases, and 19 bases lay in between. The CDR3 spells CASSLDMSGQVGGYTF. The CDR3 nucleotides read TGTGCCAGCAGCTTAGATATGTCGGGACAAGTAGGGGGCTACACCTTC.

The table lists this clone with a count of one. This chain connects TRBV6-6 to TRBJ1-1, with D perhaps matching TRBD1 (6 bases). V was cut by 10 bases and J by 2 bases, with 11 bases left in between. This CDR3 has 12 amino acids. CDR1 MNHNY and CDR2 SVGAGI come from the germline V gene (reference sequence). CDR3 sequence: CATTTGNTEAFF. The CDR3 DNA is TGTGCCACCACGACAGGTAACACTGAAGCTTTCTTT.

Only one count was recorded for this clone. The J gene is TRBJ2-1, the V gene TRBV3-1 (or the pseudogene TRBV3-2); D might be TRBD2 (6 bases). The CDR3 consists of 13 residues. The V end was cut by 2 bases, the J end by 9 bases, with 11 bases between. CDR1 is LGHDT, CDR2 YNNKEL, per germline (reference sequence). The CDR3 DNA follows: TGTGCCAGCAGCCAAACCCAGGGAGGTGAGCAGTTCTTC. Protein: CASSQTQGGEQFF.